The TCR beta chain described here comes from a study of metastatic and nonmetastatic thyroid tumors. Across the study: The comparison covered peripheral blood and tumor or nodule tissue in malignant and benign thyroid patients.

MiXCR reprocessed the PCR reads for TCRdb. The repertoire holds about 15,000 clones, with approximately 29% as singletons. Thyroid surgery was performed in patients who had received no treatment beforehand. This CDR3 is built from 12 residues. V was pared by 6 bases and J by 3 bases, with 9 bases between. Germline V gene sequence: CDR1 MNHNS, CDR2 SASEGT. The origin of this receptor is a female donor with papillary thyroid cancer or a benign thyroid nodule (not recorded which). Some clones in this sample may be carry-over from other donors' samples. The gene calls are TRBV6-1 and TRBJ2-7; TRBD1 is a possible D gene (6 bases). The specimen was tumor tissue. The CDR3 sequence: CASRQGGYEQYF. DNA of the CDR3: TGTGCCAGCAGACAGGGTGGCTACGAGCAGTACTTC.